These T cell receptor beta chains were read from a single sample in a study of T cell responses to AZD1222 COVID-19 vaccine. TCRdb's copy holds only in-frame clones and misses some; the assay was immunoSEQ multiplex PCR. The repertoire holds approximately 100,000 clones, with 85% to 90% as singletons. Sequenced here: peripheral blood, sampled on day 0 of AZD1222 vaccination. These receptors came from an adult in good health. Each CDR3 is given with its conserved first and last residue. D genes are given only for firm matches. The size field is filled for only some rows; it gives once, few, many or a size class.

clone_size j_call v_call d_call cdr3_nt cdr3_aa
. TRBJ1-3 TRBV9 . TGTGCCAGCAGCCCCCAGGGTCCGGGGGGAAACACCATATATTTT CASSPQGPGGNTIYF
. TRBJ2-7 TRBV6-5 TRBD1 TGTGCCAGCAGGTCACAGGGGGCCGAGCAGTACTTC CASRSQGAEQYF
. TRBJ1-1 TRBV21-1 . TGTGCCAGCAGCAAAAGGGGAGGGACAGGGGGTTGGAACACTGAAGCTTTCTTT CASSKRGGTGGWNTEAFF
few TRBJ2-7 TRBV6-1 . TGTGCCAGCAGTGAGATAGTCTCCTACGAGCAGTACTTC CASSEIVSYEQYF
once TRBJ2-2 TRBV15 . TGTGCCACCAGCAGAGATCTATTAATAGGTGAAGGCACCGGGGAGCTGTTTTTT CATSRDLLIGEGTGELFF
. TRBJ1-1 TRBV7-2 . TGTGCCAGCAGCTTAGAAGTTCTCGGACAGTTGAACACTGAAGCTTTCTTT CASSLEVLGQLNTEAFF
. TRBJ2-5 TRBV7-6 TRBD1 TGTGCCAGCAGACAGACCGGGACAGGGAAAGAGACCCAGTACTTC CASRQTGTGKETQYF
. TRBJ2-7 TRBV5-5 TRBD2 TGTGCCAGCAGCTTGGGACCTCAGCGGGGTTCCTACGAGCAGTACTTC CASSLGPQRGSYEQYF
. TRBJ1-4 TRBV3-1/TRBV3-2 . TGTGCAGCCGCCACGGGGTTGCGGTCTGAAAAACTGTTTTTT CAAATGLRSEKLFF
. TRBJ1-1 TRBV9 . TGTGCCAGCAGCCCCCATGGGGGTCTCGTTATGAACACTGAAGCTTTCTTT CASSPHGGLVMNTEAFF
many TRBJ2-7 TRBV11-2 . TGTGCCAGCAGCTTTCCTGCCCTTCAGAGTTACGAGCAGTACTTC CASSFPALQSYEQYF
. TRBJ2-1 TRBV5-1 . TGCGCCAGCAGCTACGACAGAGGGGTAGGGAATGAGCAGTTCTTC CASSYDRGVGNEQFF
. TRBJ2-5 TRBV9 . TGTGCCAGCAGCGTAGGTGTCCAGTACCAAGAGACCCAGTACTTC CASSVGVQYQETQYF
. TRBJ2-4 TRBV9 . TGTGCCAGCAGCGTAGGAATAGGACTACTCGACGCCAAAAACATTCAGTACTTC CASSVGIGLLDAKNIQYF
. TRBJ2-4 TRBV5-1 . TGCGCCAGCAGCTTGGGGGATAGCTCCTTATCCTTC CASSLGDSSLSF
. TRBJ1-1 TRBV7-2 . TGTGCCAGCAGCAGCCAGGGGAACACTGAAGCTTTCTTT CASSSQGNTEAFF
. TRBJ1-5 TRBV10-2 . TGCGCCAGCAGTGAGAGGCCCTTCAATCAGCCCCAGCATTTT CASSERPFNQPQHF
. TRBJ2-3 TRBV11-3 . TGTGCCAGCAGCTTAGCTCAGGCCACAGATACGCAGTATTTT CASSLAQATDTQYF
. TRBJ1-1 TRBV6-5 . TGTGCCAGCACCCCAGGCCGTCTTGAAGCTTTCTTT CASTPGRLEAFF
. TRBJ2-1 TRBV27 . TGTGCCAGCAGTTCCTGGGGCTACAATGAGCAGTTCTTC CASSSWGYNEQFF
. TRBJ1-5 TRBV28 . TGTGCCAGCAGGGAAGCGACGGATAGCAATCAGCCCCAGCATTTT CASREATDSNQPQHF
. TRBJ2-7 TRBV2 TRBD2 TGTGCCAGCAGTGAGTGGGGGACTAGCGGATTATCCTACGAGCAGTACTTC CASSEWGTSGLSYEQYF
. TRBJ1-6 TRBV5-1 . TGCGCCAGCAGCCGCGGAAATAATTCACCCCTCCACTTT CASSRGNNSPLHF
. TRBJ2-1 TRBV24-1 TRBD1 TGTGCCACCAGTGACCCCGGGACAGGGTCTTCCAATGAGCAGTTCTTC CATSDPGTGSSNEQFF
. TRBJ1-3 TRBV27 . TGTGCCAGCAGACCTGACATGTCTGGAAACACCATATATTTT CASRPDMSGNTIYF
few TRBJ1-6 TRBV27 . TGTGCCAGCAGGCCTGCAGGTTTTGGTTCACCCCTCCACTTT CASRPAGFGSPLHF
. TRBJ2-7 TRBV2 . TGTGCCAGCAGCTCAATTGGACTAATCTACGAGCAGTACTTC CASSSIGLIYEQYF
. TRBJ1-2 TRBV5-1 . TGCGCCAGCAGCTTTGGAGGAGGAAGCTATGGCTACACCTTC CASSFGGGSYGYTF
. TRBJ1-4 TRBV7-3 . TGTGCCAGCAGCCACCCGGACCGGAGTGAAAAACTGTTTTTT CASSHPDRSEKLFF
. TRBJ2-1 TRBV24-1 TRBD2 TGTGCCACCAGTGATGTTAGCGGGGGTAGTAGCAATGAGCAGTTCTTC CATSDVSGGSSNEQFF
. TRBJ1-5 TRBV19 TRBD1 TGTGCCAGTAGTCTAACGGGACAGGGGGCGGGTAGCAATCAGCCCCAGCATTTT CASSLTGQGAGSNQPQHF
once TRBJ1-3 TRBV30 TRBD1 TGTGCCTGGAGTGCAGGGGACAGGCTCTCTGGAAACACCATATATTTT CAWSAGDRLSGNTIYF
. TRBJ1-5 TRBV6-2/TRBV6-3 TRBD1 TGTGCCAGCAGTCACCAGGACAGGGCCCTTAACCCCCAGCATTTT CASSHQDRALNPQHF
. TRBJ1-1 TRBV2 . TGTGCCAGCAGTTTAAGACCTGAAGCTTTCTTT CASSLRPEAFF
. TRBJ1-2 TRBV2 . TGTGCCAGCCCCGGGCAGGCATCTAACTATGGCTACACCTTC CASPGQASNYGYTF
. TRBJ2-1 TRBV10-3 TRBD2 TGTGCCATCAGCCGCGGGGGGCTATACAATGAGCAGTTCTTC CAISRGGLYNEQFF
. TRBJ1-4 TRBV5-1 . TGCGCCAGCAGCTTGTATGGGGGACGAGAAGAAAAACTGTTTTTT CASSLYGGREEKLFF
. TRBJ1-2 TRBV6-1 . TGTGCCAGCAGTGAAACCGGGGAGCATGGCTACACCTTC CASSETGEHGYTF
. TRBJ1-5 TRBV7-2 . TGTGCCAGCAGCTTAGCGTATAGGTTCAATCAGCCCCAGCATTTT CASSLAYRFNQPQHF
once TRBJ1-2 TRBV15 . TGTGCCACCAGCAGAGATCTCCAGCTCTATGGCTACACCTTC CATSRDLQLYGYTF
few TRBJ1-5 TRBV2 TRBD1 TGTGCCAGCAGTGAACTGACAGGGGTAAATCAGCCCCAGCATTTT CASSELTGVNQPQHF
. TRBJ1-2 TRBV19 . TGTGCCAGTAGTACGTGGAGATCAGATGGCTACACCTTC CASSTWRSDGYTF
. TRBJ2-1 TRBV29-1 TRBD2 TGCAGCGTCCAAGGACTAGCGGGCATGGTGAATGAGCAGTTCTTC CSVQGLAGMVNEQFF
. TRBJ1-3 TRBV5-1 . TGCGCCAGCAGCTCCCTGTCGGGCTCTGGAAACACCATATATTTT CASSSLSGSGNTIYF
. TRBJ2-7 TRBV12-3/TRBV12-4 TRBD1 TGTGCCAGCAGTCCTGGGACAGTTTACGAGCAGTACTTC CASSPGTVYEQYF
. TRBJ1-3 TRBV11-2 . TGTGCCAGCAGCCATAACTACAGAGGGTCCACTTTAGGGAACACCATATATTTT CASSHNYRGSTLGNTIYF
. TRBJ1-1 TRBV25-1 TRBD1 TGTGCCAGCAGTCCCCCCGGGACAGGGGGCCACACTGAAGCTTTCTTT CASSPPGTGGHTEAFF
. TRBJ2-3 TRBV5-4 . TGTGCCAGCAGCCTCGGAACAGGGAGCAAAGATACGCAGTATTTT CASSLGTGSKDTQYF